This TCR beta chain was retrieved from a study of OX40 agonist ivuxolimab in advanced cancers. Overall study: Patients were infused with ivuxolimab every 2 weeks at 0.01 to 10 mg/kg.

Method: immunoSEQ multiplex PCR; TCRdb's copy keeps in-frame clones and lacks some. The sample includes 70,000 or so clones, around four fifths of them seen just once. If patients had autoimmune disease history or systemic immunosuppression, they were excluded. Comments on this clone: No antigen is known for it. In the same sample, other DNA sequences code for this CDR3.

Study-level findings and limits: The study observed clonal expansion of CD4+ and CD8+ blood T cells by week 6 at 0.1 to 3.0 mg/kg.

Germline V gene lookup returns CDR1 MDHEN and CDR2 SYDVKM. The CDR3 consists of 12 residues. The V and J ends lost 9 bases and 0 bases respectively, with 9 bases between them. The TCR sequence derives from an adult with an advanced solid tumor such as melanoma, head and neck, liver or kidney cancer. The chain carries TRBV28 and TRBJ2-7, with no clear D. The specimen comprised CD4+ or CD8+ T cells sorted from blood, sampled in a trial of the OX40 agonist ivuxolimab. The CDR3, as DNA: TGTGCCAGTTTAGGAAACTCCTACGAGCAGTACTTC. Its translation: CASLGNSYEQYF.